A single sample gave rise to the 3 T cell receptor beta chains below, sequenced in a study of blood T cell repertoires in COVID-19 (dated by TCRdb to the early 2020s). The method was the immunoSEQ multiplex PCR assay. In its TCRdb copy, this immuneACCESS table keeps in-frame sequences only and misses some clones. Where compared with another copy, unresolved V genes explain less than half of these, and the others have no known cause. This sample holds around 300,000 clones; 80% to 90% were observed only once. The ten largest clones take up approximately 6.5% of the sample. The sequencing input was peripheral blood. Source of these receptors: a woman aged 50 to 60 with COVID-19, enrolled during active disease.

The CDR3 loop reads CSVEPLSGQSTDTQYF. CDR3 in DNA: TGCAGCGTTGAACCTCTGAGTGGACAGTCCACAGATACGCAGTATTTT. The chain uses TRBV29-1 and TRBJ2-3; maybe TRBD1 (6 bases). Germline V lookup: CDR1 SQVTM, CDR2 ANQGSEA. V was cut by 2 bases and J by 2 bases, with 17 bases left in between. The length of the CDR3 is 16 residues.

The V and J genes are TRBV6-1 and TRBJ2-7; TRBD1 aligns across 8 bases. This CDR3 is built from 15 residues. In germline, CDR1 is MNHNS, CDR2 SASEGT. Trimming cost V 2 bases and J 2 bases; bases outside gene matches: 5. CDR3 in amino acids: CASSERPGGAYEQYF. The CDR3 bases are TGTGCCAGCAGTGAACGGCCAGGGGGCGCCTACGAGCAGTACTTC.

This chain links TRBV19 with TRBJ2-1, with 8 bases fitting TRBD2. The J segment lost 8 bases and the V segment lost 10 bases, leaving 13 bases of the junction unmatched. The V gene's germline CDR1 is LNHDA and CDR2 SQIVND (reference sequence). The CDR3 is 14 residues long. CDR3 nucleotide sequence: TGTGCCACATCTCTCCGGGAGGGCCGCGATGAGCAGTTCTTC. It translates to CATSLREGRDEQFF.